Following are 9 T cell receptor beta chains from one sample sequenced in a study of radiotherapy plus CTLA-4 blockade in lung cancer. Repertoires were generated with immunoSEQ multiplex PCR, while TCRdb's copy carries only in-frame clones and drops some. Among about 78,000 clones, 85% to 90% were seen once, and the ten largest hold around 0.87%. The sequences come from peripheral blood, collected from a patient treated with radiotherapy plus ipilimumab. These receptors originate from a human donor with non-small cell lung cancer who had stable disease on radiotherapy plus ipilimumab.

The chain links TRBV30 to TRBJ2-7; D is possibly TRBD1 (6 bases). Germline V CDR1 and CDR2: GTSNPN, SVGIG (reference sequence). The CDR3 length is 14 residues. Trimming removed 0 bases at V and 0 bases at J, with 9 bases between. CDR3 coding DNA: TGTGCCTGGAGTGTAGGGGGAGTCTCCTACGAGCAGTACTTC. This gives the protein CAWSVGGVSYEQYF.

This chain links TRBV4-2 with TRBJ2-6; 12 positions match TRBD2. Unmatched junction bases numbered 6, after V lost 2 bases and J lost 4 bases. Germline V lookup: CDR1 LGHNA, CDR2 YNFKEQ. The CDR3 has 18 amino acids. CDR3 in amino acids: CASSQPASGGAGANVLTF. CDR3 in DNA: TGTGCCAGCAGCCAACCGGCTAGCGGGGGGGCAGGGGCCAACGTCCTGACTTTC.

The J gene is TRBJ1-2, the V gene TRBV6-5; D uncertain. The V gene's germline CDR1 is MNHEY and CDR2 SVGAGI. The CDR3 is 12 amino acids. V was clipped by 5 bases and J by 4 bases, with 8 bases between them. CDR3 in DNA: TGTGCCAGCAGTAAACAGACCTATGGCTACACCTTC. Translation: CASSKQTYGYTF.

CDR3 sequence: CASSDEGVYEQYF. The CDR3 DNA reads as TGTGCCAGCAGTGACGAGGGGGTCTACGAGCAGTACTTC. The chain recombines TRBV6-1 with TRBJ2-7; possible D gene TRBD1, 6 bases. V shed 3 bases and J shed 3 bases, with 9 bases lying between them. This CDR3 is built from 13 residues. Per germline, CDR1 MNHNS and CDR2 SASEGT.

This sequence joins TRBV7-8 and TRBJ2-2, with TRBD2 as a possible D gene (6 bases). Germline V gene sequence: CDR1 SGHVS, CDR2 FQNEAQ. The CDR3 spans 13 residues. The ends were cut back, 8 bases at V and 5 bases at J, with 12 bases in the middle. Written as DNA, the CDR3 is TGTGCCAGCCTCCTTGGGGGGACCGGGGAGCTGTTTTTT. Its protein product is CASLLGGTGELFF.

The chain links TRBV5-5 to TRBJ2-7; 7 bases are shared with TRBD1. With V trimmed by 0 bases and J by 4 bases, 7 bases remained unmatched. There are 15 residues in the CDR3. From germline, CDR1 is SGHKS and CDR2 YYEKEE (reference sequence). In DNA, the CDR3 is TGTGCCAGCAGCTTGGAACAGGGGTCTGAGTACGAGCAGTACTTC. Its protein is CASSLEQGSEYEQYF.

This clone appeared once. The chain carries TRBV7-9 and TRBJ2-1; the D gene is possibly TRBD2 (5 bases). Germline assignment: CDR1 SEHNR and CDR2 FQNEAQ (reference sequence). Between the trimmed V and J ends, which lost 2 bases and 1 base, there was a span of 9 bases. The CDR3 extends over 15 amino acids. CDR3 sequence (DNA): TGTGCCAGCAGCTTACCAAGCGGTTCCTACAATGAGCAGTTCTTC. Encoded protein: CASSLPSGSYNEQFF.

This chain joins TRBV19 and TRBJ2-2; the match to TRBD1 covers 10 bases. CDR1 is LNHDA and CDR2 is SQIVND in the germline V gene (reference sequence). The ends lost 6 bases at V and 4 bases at J; junction bases unmatched: 2. There are 14 residues in the CDR3. The CDR3 is CASRGTGVTGELFF. CDR3 bases: TGTGCCAGTAGAGGGACAGGGGTCACCGGGGAGCTGTTTTTT.

This chain connects TRBV2 to TRBJ1-1; possibly TRBD1 for D (5 bases). Trimming removed 2 bases at V and 5 bases at J, with 9 bases between. Germline V CDR1 and CDR2: SNHLY, FYNNEI. This CDR3 has 13 residues. CDR3 residues: CASSERDRTEAFF. As DNA, the CDR3 is TGTGCCAGCAGTGAAAGAGACAGAACTGAAGCTTTCTTT.